This TCR beta chain derives from a study of shared clonotypes between healthy human individuals. Regarding the study as a whole: Naive CD4 clonotypes overlapped across a handful of donors at approximately 5.3%.

The donors, all of them Caucasian adults, lived in Nashville, Tennessee. From CD4+ cells came CD45RA+ naive and CD45RA-negative memory subsets. V was clipped by 7 bases and J by 5 bases; unmatched bases: 4. Germline CDR1 and CDR2: SQVTM and ANQGSEA. CDR3 size: 13 residues. On this clone itself: Its antigen is not identified.

An even split of each subset's genomic DNA across several immunoSEQ plates was performed. Sequenced by immunoSEQ multiplex PCR; TCRdb stores in-frame clones only, minus some. The table includes about 710,000 clones, 55% to 80% detected once. This chain connects TRBV29-1 to TRBJ2-1; 11 nucleotides line up with TRBD2. What was sequenced was memory CD4+ T cells sorted from blood. Subset denoted: CD45RA-negative fraction. The receptor was derived from a woman younger than 45 in good health. CDR3 in DNA: TGCAGCGCCGGGACTAGCGGAAACAATGAGCAGTTCTTC. It translates to CSAGTSGNNEQFF.